Listed below are T cell receptor beta chains from one sample, sequenced in a study of blood T cell repertoires in COVID-19. Method: immunoSEQ multiplex PCR; TCRdb's copy keeps in-frame clones and lacks some. The table records about 230,000 clones, approximately 82% of them present only once. Sequencing was performed on peripheral blood. These TCRs come from a woman aged 40 to 50 who had recovered from COVID-19. Each CDR3 is given with its conserved first and last residue. The D gene is left open where the match is weak. A clone size is listed for some rows: how often the clone was seen (once, few, many), or a class if it is expanded.

TRBJ2-2 | NA | NA | TRBV7-2 | TGTGCCAGCAGCTTCGGGAGCAGCACCGGGGAGCTGTTTTTT | CASSFGSSTGELFF
TRBJ2-7 | NA | TRBD1 | TRBV28 | TGTGCCAGCAGTTTTTCCGACAGGGCTCACGAGCAGTACTTC | CASSFSDRAHEQYF
TRBJ2-7 | NA | NA | TRBV19 | TGTGCCAGTAGTGTCGATACAGGTGGCGAGCAGTACTTC | CASSVDTGGEQYF
TRBJ2-3 | few | NA | TRBV5-6 | TGTGCCAGCAGCTTCGTACAGACCTCGGATACGCAGTATTTT | CASSFVQTSDTQYF
TRBJ2-7 | once | NA | TRBV6-2/TRBV6-3 | TGTGCCAGCAGCCTAACCGCTATGATAGGACACGGTACCTACGAGCAGTACTTC | CASSLTAMIGHGTYEQYF
TRBJ2-1 | NA | NA | TRBV29-1 | TGCAGCGGTCGCAGGGGTTCCTACAATGAGCAGTTCTTC | CSGRRGSYNEQFF
TRBJ2-3 | once | NA | TRBV24-1 | TGTGCCACCAGTGATCTCGGACTGACAGATACGCAGTATTTT | CATSDLGLTDTQYF
TRBJ1-2 | NA | NA | TRBV15 | TGTGCCACCAGCAGAGATGGAGCCGATGGCTACACCTTC | CATSRDGADGYTF
TRBJ2-7 | NA | NA | TRBV30 | TGTGCCTGGAGTTTGGGGGCAGGGCTGTACGAGCAGTACTTC | CAWSLGAGLYEQYF
TRBJ2-1 | few | NA | TRBV20-1 | TGCAGTGCCCCTAACTACAATGAGCAGTTCTTC | CSAPNYNEQFF
TRBJ1-3 | NA | NA | TRBV28 | TGTGCCAGCAGTTTACTGGCAGGGCTCTCTGGAAACACCATATATTTT | CASSLLAGLSGNTIYF
TRBJ2-5 | NA | TRBD2 | TRBV10-3 | TGTGCCATCAGTGGGGTAGCGGGGACACCAGGGACCCAGTACTTC | CAISGVAGTPGTQYF
TRBJ1-3 | once | NA | TRBV19 | TGTGCCAGTAGTATTGCCATGTGGGAGCAGTTCAACTCTGGAAACACCATATATTTT | CASSIAMWEQFNSGNTIYF
TRBJ1-1 | once | TRBD1 | TRBV19 | TGTGCCAGTAGTATACTCGGGACAGGGAACACTGAAGCTTTCTTT | CASSILGTGNTEAFF